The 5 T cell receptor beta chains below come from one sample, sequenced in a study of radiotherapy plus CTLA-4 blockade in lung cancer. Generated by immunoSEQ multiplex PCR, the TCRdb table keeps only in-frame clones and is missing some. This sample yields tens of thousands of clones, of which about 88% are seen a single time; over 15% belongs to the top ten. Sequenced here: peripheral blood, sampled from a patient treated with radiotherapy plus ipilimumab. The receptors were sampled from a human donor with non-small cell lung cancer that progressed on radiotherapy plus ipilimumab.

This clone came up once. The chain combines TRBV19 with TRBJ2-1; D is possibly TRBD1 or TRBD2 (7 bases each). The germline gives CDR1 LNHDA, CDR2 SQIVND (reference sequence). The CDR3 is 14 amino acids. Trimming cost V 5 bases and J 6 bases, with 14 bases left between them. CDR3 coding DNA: TGTGCCAGTAGTTCAGGGGGAGGGCCCAATGAGCAGTTCTTC. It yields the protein CASSSGGGPNEQFF.

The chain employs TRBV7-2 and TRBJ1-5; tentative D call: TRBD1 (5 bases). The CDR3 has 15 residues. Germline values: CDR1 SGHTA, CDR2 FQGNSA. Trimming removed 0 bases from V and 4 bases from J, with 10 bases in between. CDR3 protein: CASSLAPGKNQPQHF. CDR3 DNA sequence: TGTGCCAGCAGCTTAGCGCCAGGGAAAAATCAGCCCCAGCATTTT.

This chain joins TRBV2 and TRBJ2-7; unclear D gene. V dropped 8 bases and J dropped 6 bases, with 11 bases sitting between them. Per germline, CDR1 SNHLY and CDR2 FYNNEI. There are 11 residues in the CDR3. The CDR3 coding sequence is TGTGCCAGCGGTCTGTGGAGCGAGCAGTACTTC. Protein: CASGLWSEQYF.

CDR3 sequence (DNA): TGTGCCAGCAGCTTGGACAGCATGTTTCTATATGGCTACACCTTC. This sequence encodes CASSLDSMFLYGYTF. The chain couples TRBV5-4 to TRBJ1-2; no reliable D call. Germline V CDR1 and CDR2: SGHNT, YYREEE (reference sequence). V was clipped by 0 bases and J by 5 bases, with 14 bases between them. This CDR3 has 15 amino acids.

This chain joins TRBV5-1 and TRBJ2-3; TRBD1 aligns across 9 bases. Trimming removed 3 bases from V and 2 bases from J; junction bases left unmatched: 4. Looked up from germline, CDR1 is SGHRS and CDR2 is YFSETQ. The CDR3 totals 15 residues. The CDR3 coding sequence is TGCGCCAGCAGCTCCGGGACAGGGAACACAGATACGCAGTATTTT. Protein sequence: CASSSGTGNTDTQYF. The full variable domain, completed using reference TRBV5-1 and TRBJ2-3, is KAGVTQTPRYLIKTRGQQVTLSCSPISGHRSVSWYQQTPGQGLQFLFEYFSETQRNKGNFPGRFSGRQFSNSRSEMNVSTLELGDSALYLCASSSGTGNTDTQYFGPGTRLTVL.